This T cell receptor beta chain was found in a study of blood T cell repertoires in COVID-19 (dated by TCRdb to 2018 to 2021). Looking at the study overall: The collaborator samples originated in the United States, Italy and Spain and spanned the acute and convalescent phases of COVID-19. Where available, HLA class I and class II types were taken from metadata supplied by the sample provider and were not determined by assay-based typing. The sample metadata nearly always contained a de-identified subject ID, COVID-19 status, age in years and sex. The prospective study material was composed of cDNA or gDNA derived from T cells, B-cell-depleted T cells, or PBMCs. The repertoires were made available in a free public database intended to serve as a resource for research on the immune response to SARS-CoV-2. The samples were drawn from two sources: the first 160 participants of the ongoing ImmuneRACE study, and 950 to 1,500 subjects contributed by 6 global collaborators. Subjects who had been exposed to COVID-19, were actively infected with it, or had recovered from it provided the deeply sampled blood TCRbeta repertoires that made up the dataset. Here is what the overall study found, with its caveats: How much clinical and demographic metadata was included differed by source and by participant, and the metadata was provided uncurated.

Reading from cysteine to phenylalanine, the CDR3 counts 15 amino acids. The retained sequence is limited to the CDR3, 45 bases, with the frame set at the first base. Germline trimming: 3 bases from V, 6 bases from J; junction bases outside gene matches: 5. Sequences LNHNV (CDR1) and YYDKDF (CDR2) are obtained from the germline V gene (reference sequence). TCRbeta CDR3 regions were amplified from genomic DNA by means of the immunoSEQ Assay, a bias-controlled multiplex PCR. The study's processing was this. Nucleated cell counts per sample were estimated from amplification of reference gene primers within the assay. Sequence reads were collapsed and filtered to measure the absolute abundance of every unique TCRbeta CDR3 rearrangement. For each sample, productive Simpson clonality was calculated as the square root of Simpson's diversity index across productive rearrangements. Entries here come from immuneACCESS through TCRdb and include only in-frame sequences with V and J called. Some clones fail to appear in such tables; in the studies checked, an unresolved V gene covers under half of the shortfall, and the cause of the remainder is unknown. For V, J and clone size, that table is used; D and trimming come from the DNA. Present in this sample are some 240,000 clones, 82% of which were seen just once. The biggest ten clones account for 5.2% of the sample.

One collaborating source in Seattle enrolled patients while the patients were actively infected and followed the patients over time throughout the course of disease. The collaborating institutions used their own protocols to collect whole blood in K2EDTA tubes. For TCRbeta analysis, collaborator samples were shipped as frozen whole blood, as isolated PBMCs, or as DNA extracted from either sample type. Concerning this clone itself: This clone's antigen is unknown. The input lacks base qualities; no much larger clone sits a single base away.

The specimen was peripheral blood. The sequence derives from a woman aged 70-85 years with COVID-19, enrolled during active disease. The chain is encoded by TRBV15 joined to TRBJ1-5, with TRBD1 identical over 10 junction bases. The bases read TGTGCCACCAGCAGTCAGACAGGGGGCAGTCAGCCCCAGCATTTT. It codes for CATSSQTGGSQPQHF.